This TCR beta chain came from a study of cytomegalovirus exposure and HLA in healthy donors. Study findings and constraints: Using the classifier, cytomegalovirus status was reportedly diagnosed with high specificity and sensitivity. Later, TCR association rates were found to vary by HLA locus, highest for DRB1 and lowest for HLA-C. Per a prior analysis, the majority of TCR beta V segments were productive roughly 87% or roughly 30% of the time.

CDR1 and CDR2 (germline): SGDLS, YYNGEE. The CDR3 loop spans 16 amino acids. V lost 3 bases and J lost 9; bases outside the gene matches: 10. This clone was seen once. Its matching antigen is unknown. It was with 60 Vbeta and 13 Jbeta primers that the PCR ran. Per the study methods: In a later analysis, approximately 73 million unique TCR beta chains included roughly 11 million shared by two or more donors. Here immunoSEQ multiplex PCR was the method, and the copy in TCRdb shows in-frame clones only, minus some. That table furnishes V, J and clone size, whereas the DNA furnished D and trimming. The sample carries fewer than 130,000 clones, 74% recorded once.

The chain couples TRBV9 to TRBJ1-6; 9 positions match TRBD1. The sequencing input was PBMCs. The TCR comes from a man between 45 and 60 years old in good health and CMV-seropositive. The CDR3 sequence: CASSDRSGQGGSPLHF. The CDR3 DNA sequence: TGTGCCAGCAGCGACCGGTCGGGACAGGGAGGTTCACCCCTCCACTTT.